This is a list of T cell receptor beta chains from one sample in a study of T cell responses to AZD1222 COVID-19 vaccine. Some clones are missing from TCRdb's copy, which holds only in-frame ones; the method was immunoSEQ multiplex PCR. This table holds about 100,000 clones, 80% to 90% found once. The sequences come from peripheral blood, collected on day 0 of AZD1222 vaccination. The receptors shown here come from an adult in good health. The CDR3 runs from the conserved cysteine through the conserved F or W. The D gene is left open where the match is weak. Only part of the rows carry a size: once, few, many, or a class if the clone is expanded.

v_call	d_call	j_call	clone_size	cdr3_nt	cdr3_aa
TRBV7-5	-	TRBJ2-1	-	TGTGCCAGAAGCATACCTAGCGGGCCGAATGAGCAGTTCTTC	CARSIPSGPNEQFF
TRBV28	-	TRBJ1-5	-	TGTGCCAGCAGTTCGCTGGGGGGGGTTAGCAATCAGCCCCAGCATTTT	CASSSLGGVSNQPQHF
TRBV11-2	TRBD1	TRBJ2-7	-	TGTGCCAGCAGCCTAGGGGACAGGTCGACCTACGAGCAGTACTTC	CASSLGDRSTYEQYF
TRBV7-9	-	TRBJ2-5	-	TGTGCCAGCAGCTTTCTTGCAGGCACCCAAGAGACCCAGTACTTC	CASSFLAGTQETQYF
TRBV18	-	TRBJ1-5	-	TGTGCCAGCTCGTCACAGAATAGCAATCAGCCCCAGCATTTT	CASSSQNSNQPQHF
TRBV11-3	-	TRBJ2-1	-	TGTGCCAGCAGCCCCGAACAGGTAGCCGGTGAGCAGTTCTTC	CASSPEQVAGEQFF
TRBV18	-	TRBJ2-7	-	TGTGCCAGCTCAATGGCGACTGCTTCCTACGAGCAGTACTTC	CASSMATASYEQYF
TRBV24-1	-	TRBJ2-7	-	TGTGCCACCAGTGACTTATACGAGCAGTACTTC	CATSDLYEQYF
TRBV28	TRBD1	TRBJ1-1	-	TGTGCCAGCAGTCCCACCTCACGACAGGGGATATACATGAACACTGAAGCTTTCTTT	CASSPTSRQGIYMNTEAFF
TRBV3-1/TRBV3-2	-	TRBJ1-1	-	TGTGCCAGCAGCCTAAATGGGGTTGAATCCGCTGAAGCTTTCTTT	CASSLNGVESAEAFF
TRBV5-8	-	TRBJ2-7	-	TGTGCCAGCAGCTTAGGCCAGCGGCTCTACGAGCAGTACTTC	CASSLGQRLYEQYF
TRBV7-2	-	TRBJ2-7	-	TGTGCCAGCAGATCGGGCGGGGCCCACGAGCAGTACTTC	CASRSGGAHEQYF
TRBV7-7	TRBD1	TRBJ2-2	-	TGTGCTAGCAGCCCCTTAGGGACAGTTAACACCGGGGAACTGTTTTTT	CASSPLGTVNTGELFF
TRBV18	TRBD2	TRBJ2-5	-	TGTGCCAGCTCACCACCGGCTAGCGGGTTTCAAGAGACCCAGTACTTC	CASSPPASGFQETQYF
TRBV6-2/TRBV6-3	TRBD1	TRBJ1-1	-	TGTGCCAGCAGTCGTCCCGGGACAGGGGGCCGGAGCACTGAAGCTTTCTTT	CASSRPGTGGRSTEAFF
TRBV2	-	TRBJ2-7	-	TGTGCCAGCAGTGAGTGGGGTTACGAGCAGTACTTC	CASSEWGYEQYF
TRBV5-5	-	TRBJ2-5	-	TGTGCCAGCAGCCTTCCCCACCAAGAGACCCAGTACTTC	CASSLPHQETQYF
TRBV18	TRBD1	TRBJ1-1	-	TGTGCCAGCTCACCACCTTTGGGAAGACAGGGAGCTTTCTTT	CASSPPLGRQGAFF
TRBV2	-	TRBJ1-2	few	TGTGCCAGTGGGCTGGTCTATGGCTACACCTTC	CASGLVYGYTF
TRBV12-3/TRBV12-4	-	TRBJ2-5	few	TGTGCCAGCAGTTTAGCGGGAGTGGAGACCCAGTACTTC	CASSLAGVETQYF
TRBV9	-	TRBJ1-3	-	TGTGCCAGCAGCGAGGGGATTGGAAACACCATATATTTT	CASSEGIGNTIYF
TRBV29-1	-	TRBJ1-2	-	TGCAGCGTTGATGTTGGTCCACAGGGCTCTCTTGGCTACACCTTC	CSVDVGPQGSLGYTF
TRBV19	TRBD1	TRBJ2-7	-	TGTGCCAGTAGCCCGGGGAGTCAGGGGGCCTACGAGCAGTACTTC	CASSPGSQGAYEQYF
TRBV30	-	TRBJ1-4	-	TGTGCCTGGAGTAGGGTAAATGAAAAACTGTTTTTT	CAWSRVNEKLFF
TRBV5-1	TRBD1	TRBJ2-7	-	TGCGCCAGCAGCTTGGAACAGGGGGCAAGGGAGCAGTACTTC	CASSLEQGAREQYF
TRBV7-6	TRBD2	TRBJ2-4	-	TGTGCCAGCAGCTTAGCCCCTATGGTTGTGGCGGGAGGTTCCCAAAACATTCAGTACTTC	CASSLAPMVVAGGSQNIQYF
TRBV3-1/TRBV3-2	TRBD1	TRBJ1-2	-	TGTGCCAGCAGCCTGAAGGGTGGGACAGCCTATGGCTACACCTTC	CASSLKGGTAYGYTF
TRBV10-3	-	TRBJ2-1	-	TGTGCCATCAGTGAGGTTACAGGGGAGCAGTTCTTC	CAISEVTGEQFF
TRBV20-1	-	TRBJ2-7	-	TGCAGTGCTAGTGGCGGGGTTACCTACGAGCAGTACTTC	CSASGGVTYEQYF
TRBV7-8	-	TRBJ2-7	once	TGTGCCAGCAGCTTAGGACCATCTGACGCCTACGAGCAGTACTTC	CASSLGPSDAYEQYF
TRBV5-1	-	TRBJ1-4	-	TGCGCCAGCAGCTCTACAGGGAGGACTAATGAAAAACTGTTTTTT	CASSSTGRTNEKLFF
TRBV7-2	TRBD2	TRBJ2-7	-	TGTGCCAGCAGCTTAGCCTCTAGCGGGAACCACGAGCAGTACTTC	CASSLASSGNHEQYF
TRBV5-4	TRBD1	TRBJ2-7	-	TGTGCCAGCAGCCGTCCCGGGACAGGGTTGGAGGAGCAGTACTTC	CASSRPGTGLEEQYF
TRBV30	-	TRBJ1-1	-	TGTGCCTGGAGTGAGATGAACACTGAAGCTTTCTTT	CAWSEMNTEAFF
TRBV7-3	TRBD1	TRBJ2-5	-	TGTGCCAGCAGCCACGGACAGGGGGTAGAGACCCAGTACTTC	CASSHGQGVETQYF
TRBV2	-	TRBJ1-3	once	TGTGCCAGCAGTGTTCCGGGGACTGGAAACACCATATATTTT	CASSVPGTGNTIYF